This T cell receptor beta chain was captured in a study of CD8 T cells in ankylosing spondylitis. Study findings and constraints: Clones linked to disease, bearing a CD8+ phenotype, were relatively rare in peripheral blood. Characteristic of ankylosing spondylitis blood, it appeared, was a TCR beta motif comprising several highly homologous variants. Significant enrichment of disease-linked clones was reportedly seen in matched ankylosing spondylitis synovial fluid.

This clonotype was seen more than once but under ten times. Its antigen remains unknown. V was clipped by 3 bases and J by 4 bases, with 13 bases between them. Germline V gives CDR1 MNHEY, CDR2 SMNVEV (reference sequence). The CDR3 runs 14 residues. 5'-RACE, quantitative and with molecular barcodes, yielded the TCR beta libraries. TCRdb passed the 5' RACE reads through MiXCR, listing each CDR3 protein once. The data contain about 160,000 distinct CDR3 sequences, roughly 10% of them seen just once; the ten biggest clones take up about 15%. The source of this sequence is a female donor with ankylosing spondylitis or in good health (not recorded which). The sample taken for sequencing was blood, either unsorted or a sorted T cell fraction (not recorded which). The chain joins TRBV27 to TRBJ2-7, with D possibly TRBD1 on 5 matching bases. The chain's CDR3 is CASSLGPPLYEQYF. DNA of the CDR3: TGTGCCAGCAGTTTGGGGCCTCCCCTTTACGAGCAGTACTTC.